Each of the 27 T cell receptor beta chains below was sequenced from the same sample in a study of HIV-infected patients and healthy controls. No cell fractionation was done, so the repertoire covers all unsorted peripheral blood T cells. Reverse transcription used 450 to 650 ng RNA and constant-region primers for alpha and beta. Using multiplexing indices, alpha and beta chain libraries were generated apart by chain-specific third strand synthesis. TCRdb re-called the 5' RACE reads through MiXCR, storing one row per CDR3 protein. The repertoire holds approximately 18,000 distinct CDR3 sequences, with approximately 9% as singletons. Sequenced sample: blood. All receptors derive from an adult in good health.

This clonotype was observed at least ten times. The J gene is TRBJ2-3, the V gene TRBV9, with no clear D. The CDR3 is made up of 14 amino acids. V dropped 4 bases and J dropped 4 bases, with 13 bases sitting between them. The germline CDR1 and CDR2 sequences are SGDLS and YYNGEE. Here the CDR3 reads CASSPSSRADTQYF. The CDR3 coding sequence is TGTGCCAGCAGCCCATCGTCTAGGGCAGATACGCAGTATTTT.

At least ten counts were recorded for this clonotype. The chain couples TRBV12-3 or TRBV12-4 to TRBJ2-5; 8 bases align to TRBD2. The J segment lost 4 bases and the V segment lost 6 bases, leaving 10 bases of the junction unmatched. The CDR3 spans 15 residues. CDR3 in amino acids: CASSQLAVPPETQYF. DNA for the CDR3: TGTGCCAGCAGCCAACTAGCGGTTCCCCCAGAGACCCAGTACTTC.

Ten or more counts support this clonotype. The V call is TRBV2, the J call TRBJ2-1; 11 bases fit TRBD1. This CDR3 has 13 amino acids. Germline V CDR1 and CDR2: SNHLY, FYNNEI. V was clipped by 5 bases and J by 9 bases; unmatched bases: 3. The DNA for the CDR3 is TGTGCCAGCAGTCGGGACAGGGGGTTTGAGCAGTTCTTC. Protein sequence: CASSRDRGFEQFF.

At least ten counts were recorded for this clonotype. The chain carries TRBV5-1 and TRBJ2-3; D call uncertain. Germline assignment: CDR1 SGHRS and CDR2 YFSETQ. CDR3 length: 11 amino acids. The V gene lost 0 bases and the J gene lost 5 bases, with 1 base spanning the gap. The CDR3 region has the DNA TGCGCCAGCAGCTTGGTAGATACGCAGTATTTT. This translates into CASSLVDTQYF.

This clonotype rates as medium-sized. The chain has TRBV12-3 or TRBV12-4 and TRBJ2-1, with D unclear. With 8 bases removed from V and 5 bases from J, the gap between germline ends came to 16 bases. The CDR3 sequence is 14 residues long. The CDR3 DNA follows: TGTGCCAGCCGAGGCGCCAGGTGGGACAATGAGCAGTTCTTC. Its translation: CASRGARWDNEQFF.

By frequency in the sample, this clonotype is medium-sized. This chain links TRBV29-1 with TRBJ2-1; 10 positions match TRBD1. This CDR3 has 13 amino acids. Germline values: CDR1 SQVTM, CDR2 ANQGSEA. V shed 7 bases, J shed 5 bases, and the junction held 5 bases outside the gene matches. CDR3 DNA: TGCAGCGGCCGACAGGGGGCCGACAATGAGCAGTTCTTC. Translation: CSGRQGADNEQFF.

By share, this clonotype counts as medium-sized (0.01 to 0.1%). CDR3 residues: CASTGSFSGANVLTF. The CDR3 DNA is TGTGCCAGCACCGGGTCCTTCTCTGGGGCCAACGTCCTGACTTTC. The genes are TRBV12-3 or TRBV12-4 and TRBJ2-6; D is unresolved. V lost 7 bases to trimming and J lost 0 bases, with 10 bases between them. The CDR3 totals 15 residues.

This clonotype was found many times. The V and J genes are TRBV29-1 and TRBJ1-4, with a tentative D call TRBD1 (5 bases). This CDR3 is built from 13 residues. V was cut by 5 bases and J by 7 bases, with 14 bases left in between. Germline-derived CDR1 and CDR2 are SQVTM and ANQGSEA. CDR3 amino acids: CSVSTRGGEKLFF. CDR3 in DNA: TGCAGCGTTTCGACGAGGGGTGGTGAAAAACTGTTTTTT. The full variable domain, with the rest looked up from reference TRBV29-1 and TRBJ1-4, is SAVISQKPSRDICQRGTSLTIQCQVDSQVTMMFWYRQQPGQSLTLIATANQGSEATYESGFVIDKFPISRPNLTFSTLTVSNMSPEDSSIYLCSVSTRGGEKLFFGSGTQLSVL.

This clonotype appeared a few times. This chain connects TRBV10-3 to TRBJ1-5, with D possibly TRBD1 on 6 matching bases. The CDR3 covers 14 residues. V lost 5 bases and J lost 2, with 10 bases in between. The germline V gene encodes CDR1 ENHRY and CDR2 SYGVKD. CDR3 in amino acids: CAISPGEGNQPQHF. The CDR3 nucleotides are TGTGCCATCAGTCCAGGGGAGGGCAATCAGCCCCAGCATTTT.

This clonotype was detected ten times or more. The rearrangement uses TRBV9 and TRBJ1-3; D is unresolved. Per germline, CDR1 SGDLS and CDR2 YYNGEE. This CDR3 comprises 16 residues. V was clipped by 2 bases and J by 2 bases, with 14 bases between them. For the CDR3, the DNA is TGTGCCAGCAGCGTCAAACCGGGGTTTGCTGGAAACACCATATATTTT. Amino acids: CASSVKPGFAGNTIYF.

This clonotype was seen a few times. The chain combines TRBV11-3 with TRBJ2-6, with 7 bases matching TRBD2. CDR3 length equals 15 residues. V shed 5 bases and J 1 base; nucleotides not matched to a gene: 2. From germline, CDR1 is SGHNT and CDR2 YENEEA. The CDR3 spells CASSQRGSGANVLTF. CDR3 DNA sequence: TGTGCCAGCAGCCAGCGGGGATCTGGGGCCAACGTCCTGACTTTC. Filled out from reference TRBV11-3 and TRBJ2-6, the complete variable domain reads EAGVVQSPRYKIIEKKQPVAFWCNPISGHNTLYWYLQNLGQGPELLIRYENEEAVDDSQLPKDRFSAERLKGVDSTLKIQPAELGDSAVYLCASSQRGSGANVLTFGAGSRLTVL.

This clonotype was counted a few times. The rearrangement uses TRBV6-2 or TRBV6-3 and TRBJ2-7, with unresolved D. Trimming cost V 6 bases and J 2 bases, with 14 bases left between them. Germline CDR1 and CDR2: MNHEY and SVGEGT. This CDR3 contains 14 residues. This CDR3 is CASSPPQRTYEQYF. As DNA, the CDR3 is TGTGCCAGCAGCCCCCCCCAAAGAACCTACGAGCAGTACTTC.

By proportion, this clonotype is medium-sized. This chain uses TRBV18 with TRBJ2-3; 7 bases map to TRBD2. CDR3 length: 18 residues. The J segment lost 4 bases and the V segment lost 2 bases, leaving 15 bases of the junction unmatched. The germline V gene has CDR1 KGHSH and CDR2 LQKENI. CDR3 region: CASSPTTPTSRTPDTQYF. CDR3 coding DNA: TGTGCCAGCTCACCAACTACTCCGACTAGCCGGACCCCAGATACGCAGTATTTT.

This clonotype was observed at least ten times. The J gene is TRBJ2-3, the V gene TRBV4-1, with TRBD1 as a possible D gene (5 bases). Germline-derived CDR1 and CDR2 are MGHRA and YSYEKL. Trimming cost V 2 bases and J 7 bases, with 16 bases left between them. CDR3 size: 15 residues. CDR3 coding DNA: TGCGCCAGCAGCCAACAAACCTCGACAGAGAATACGCAGTATTTT. Amino acids: CASSQQTSTENTQYF.

This clonotype has more than one count but fewer than ten. The chain employs TRBV12-3 or TRBV12-4 and TRBJ1-5; D not certain. CDR3 length: 15 amino acids. With 6 bases removed from V and 2 bases from J, the gap between germline ends came to 14 bases. CDR3 bases: TGTGCCAGCAGAGACCAGGACTTGGGCAATCAGCCCCAGCATTTT. As protein: CASRDQDLGNQPQHF.

This clonotype was counted many times. This chain links TRBV6-2 or TRBV6-3 with TRBJ2-5; the match to TRBD1 covers 7 bases. Germline V lookup: CDR1 MNHEY, CDR2 SVGEGT. The V segment lost 5 bases and the J segment 3 bases; nucleotides outside the gene matches: 9. The CDR3 length is 15 residues. In nucleotides, the CDR3 is TGTGCCAGCAGTCGGGACAGTAAACCAGAAGAGACCCAGTACTTC. It is translated as CASSRDSKPEETQYF.

This clonotype occurred many times. The V gene is TRBV6-4, the J gene TRBJ2-3; no reliable D call. CDR3 length equals 14 residues. V lost 6 bases, J lost 0 bases, and 10 bases lay in between. Germline V lookup: CDR1 MRHNA, CDR2 SNTAGT. The CDR3 protein is CASSETESTDTQYF. In nucleotides, the CDR3 is TGTGCCAGCAGCGAAACAGAGAGCACAGATACGCAGTATTTT.

The chain combines TRBV6-2 or TRBV6-3 with TRBJ2-3; D is unclear. The CDR3 spans 12 residues. Trimming stripped 5 bases from V and 2 bases from J, with 5 bases between. Germline CDR1 reads MNHEY; CDR2 reads SVGEGT. The CDR3 bases are TGTGCCAGCAGTACAAACACAGATACGCAGTATTTT. Translation: CASSTNTDTQYF.

This clonotype has ten or more counts. The chain employs TRBV5-4 and TRBJ1-6, with unresolved D. The germline CDR1 and CDR2 sequences are SGHNT and YYREEE (reference sequence). CDR3 length: 15 amino acids. Trimming stripped 0 bases from V and 1 base from J, with 5 bases between. CDR3 sequence: CASSLERSYNSPLHF. In DNA, the CDR3 is TGTGCCAGCAGCTTGGAAAGATCCTATAATTCACCCCTCCACTTT.

The chain links TRBV20-1 to TRBJ2-7, with TRBD1 as a possible D gene (6 bases). The CDR3 covers 14 residues. V lost 5 bases to trimming and J lost 0 bases, with 14 bases between them. Germline assignment: CDR1 DFQATT and CDR2 SNEGSKA (reference sequence). CDR3 residues: CSAPDSPSSYEQYF. CDR3 in DNA: TGCAGTGCTCCGGACAGCCCGAGCTCCTACGAGCAGTACTTC.

This clonotype was seen more than once but under ten times. J is TRBJ2-3 and V is TRBV13; 8 bases line up with TRBD2. In germline, CDR1 is PRHDT, CDR2 FYEKMQ (reference sequence). V trimming: 1 base; J trimming: 3 bases; junction bases outside the gene matches: 3. This CDR3 has 15 amino acids. The CDR3 region is CASSLAGGPTDTQYF. CDR3 coding DNA: TGTGCCAGCAGCTTAGCGGGGGGGCCGACAGATACGCAGTATTTT.

About this clonotype: Mismatch with germline at one junction end may stem from a read error. The J gene is TRBJ2-2, the V gene TRBV6-2 or TRBV6-3; unclear D gene. CDR3 length equals 12 residues. In germline, CDR1 is MNHEY, CDR2 SVGEGT. In DNA, the CDR3 is TGTGCCATCAGTGCGAACACCGGGGAGCTGTTTTTT. Translated: CAISANTGELFF.

The chain carries TRBV29-1 and TRBJ2-5, with TRBD2 matching 9 bases. This CDR3 contains 17 residues. J gave up 0 bases and V 2 bases, and 10 bases lay outside the gene matches. From germline, CDR1 is SQVTM and CDR2 ANQGSEA. The CDR3: CSVEPTSGYPYQETQYF. The CDR3 region has the DNA TGCAGCGTTGAACCGACTAGCGGCTATCCGTACCAAGAGACCCAGTACTTC. Drawing the rest from reference TRBV29-1 and TRBJ2-5, the complete variable domain is SAVISQKPSRDICQRGTSLTIQCQVDSQVTMMFWYRQQPGQSLTLIATANQGSEATYESGFVIDKFPISRPNLTFSTLTVSNMSPEDSSIYLCSVEPTSGYPYQETQYFGPGTRLLVL.

This clonotype ranks as medium-sized (0.01 to 0.1%). The chain couples TRBV28 to TRBJ1-2; 7 bases match TRBD1. The CDR3 is 12 amino acids. Germline CDR1 reads MDHEN; CDR2 reads SYDVKM. Germline trimming cut 4 bases from V and 8 bases from J; bases unmatched to any gene: 4. CDR3 coding DNA: TGTGCCAGCAGTTCGACGGACAGGGGCTACACCTTC. Amino acid sequence: CASSSTDRGYTF.

The sample holds many counts of this clonotype. This rearrangement joins TRBV6-5 to TRBJ1-5, with D uncertain. From germline, CDR1 is MNHEY and CDR2 SVGAGI. This CDR3 has 13 amino acids. The V gene lost 6 bases and the J gene lost 6 bases, with 12 bases spanning the gap. CDR3 sequence: CASSYTVGQPQHF. The CDR3 DNA is TGTGCCAGCAGCTACACCGTGGGTCAGCCCCAGCATTTT.

This clonotype is medium-sized in the sample. The rearrangement joins TRBV9 to TRBJ2-3, with a weak D call TRBD2 (7 bases). The CDR3 has 15 amino acids. The germline V gene encodes CDR1 SGDLS and CDR2 YYNGEE. The V and J ends lost 0 bases and 7 bases respectively, with 15 bases between them. CDR3 sequence (DNA): TGTGCCAGCAGCGTAGCGGGGGGCCGAGAAAATACGCAGTATTTT. Amino acid sequence: CASSVAGGRENTQYF.

V gene TRBV28 combines with J gene TRBJ2-1; D is ambiguous. The CDR3 runs 15 residues. Germline CDR1 MDHEN, CDR2 SYDVKM. Trimming left V 5 bases short and J 0 bases short, with 11 bases between. Here the CDR3 DNA reads TGTGCCAGCAGTCTCCGGCGGAGCTCCTACAATGAGCAGTTCTTC. It specifies CASSLRRSSYNEQFF.